This passage covers 8 T cell receptor beta chains from one sample sequenced in a study of blood T cell repertoires in COVID-19. TCRdb keeps only in-frame clones here, not all; method: immunoSEQ multiplex PCR. The repertoire holds about 250,000 clones, with almost 90% as singletons. Sequenced input: peripheral blood. These receptors came from a man older than 75 with acute or convalescent COVID-19.

The rearrangement links TRBV7-6 to TRBJ2-2, with 8 bases aligning to TRBD1. Germline V gene lookup returns CDR1 SGHVS and CDR2 FNYEAQ. The trim removed 5 bases at V and 5 bases at J, leaving 7 bases unmatched. CDR3 length equals 15 residues. CDR3 bases: TGTGCCAGCAGCCCCCAGGGGGCCGGAACCGGGGAGCTGTTTTTT. It yields the protein CASSPQGAGTGELFF.

The gene calls are TRBV5-5 and TRBJ2-7; 9 nucleotides match TRBD2. Germline V lookup: CDR1 SGHKS, CDR2 YYEKEE (reference sequence). This CDR3 has 15 amino acids. The V and J ends lost 4 bases and 2 bases, in that order; junction bases with no gene match: 7. The CDR3 DNA is TGTGCCAGCAGCCCGAGCGGGAGGCCCCCCTACGAGCAGTACTTC. It yields the protein CASSPSGRPPYEQYF.

Here the CDR3 reads CASSVGAQRRLTGELFF. In DNA form, the CDR3 reads TGTGCCAGCAGCGTAGGTGCCCAGCGGCGACTAACCGGGGAGCTGTTTTTT. The chain carries TRBV9 and TRBJ2-2; D perhaps matches TRBD2 (5 bases). Deletions cut 0 bases from V and 5 bases from J, with 17 bases between. Germline values: CDR1 SGDLS, CDR2 YYNGEE. The CDR3 is made up of 17 amino acids.

The gene calls are TRBV19 and TRBJ2-2; D is ambiguous. CDR3 length: 15 residues. The V gene's germline CDR1 is LNHDA and CDR2 SQIVND (reference sequence). Trimming left V 4 bases short and J 0 bases short, with 9 bases between. CDR3 sequence (DNA): TGTGCCAGTAGTAGCCTGGCGGCGAACACCGGGGAGCTGTTTTTT. This gives the protein CASSSLAANTGELFF.

This chain joins TRBV7-2 and TRBJ2-5; 9 bases fit TRBD2. CDR3 length equals 15 residues. The germline gives CDR1 SGHTA, CDR2 FQGNSA. Trimming cost V 5 bases and J 5 bases; bases outside gene matches: 9. The CDR3 DNA reads TGTGCCAGCAGCCACCCGGGACTAGCTGGGGAGACCCAGTACTTC. Its translation is CASSHPGLAGETQYF.

This rearrangement joins TRBV7-9 to TRBJ1-5; D may be TRBD1 (6 bases). The length of the CDR3 is 16 residues. In germline, CDR1 is SEHNR, CDR2 FQNEAQ (reference sequence). V lost 4 bases and J lost 0, with 13 bases in between. CDR3: CASSSTGRHSNQPQHF. As DNA, the CDR3 is TGTGCCAGCAGCTCTACAGGGAGACATAGCAATCAGCCCCAGCATTTT. The whole variable domain, filled in from reference TRBV7-9 and TRBJ1-5, reads DTGVSQNPRHKITKRGQNVTFRCDPISEHNRLYWYRQTLGQGPEFLTYFQNEAQLEKSRLLSDRFSAERPKGSFSTLEIQRTEQGDSAMYLCASSSTGRHSNQPQHFGDGTRLSIL.

This chain connects TRBV14 to TRBJ2-5; 7 nucleotides line up with TRBD2. Germline CDR1 reads SGHDN; CDR2 reads FVKESK. The CDR3 length is 15 residues. V lost 0 bases to trimming and J lost 2 bases; unmatched junction nucleotides: 3. This CDR3 is CASSQDWGLQETQYF. The CDR3 DNA reads as TGTGCCAGCAGCCAAGATTGGGGACTACAAGAGACCCAGTACTTC.

The chain has TRBV4-3 and TRBJ2-2; D is perhaps TRBD2 (5 bases). Germline V gene data show CDR1 as LGHNA and CDR2 as YSLEER. The CDR3 has 15 residues. The V end was cut by 0 bases, the J end by 4 bases, with 9 bases between. CDR3 amino acids: CASSQENGVTGELFF. The CDR3 DNA follows: TGCGCCAGCAGCCAAGAAAACGGGGTCACCGGGGAGCTGTTTTTT.